Here is one T cell receptor (beta chain) with its context. Its cognate antigen is unknown. The CDR3 has 15 amino acids. Germline lookup yields CDR1 MNHEY and CDR2 SMNVEV (reference sequence). The V segment lost 7 bases and the J segment 1 base; nucleotides outside the gene matches: 7. The data belong to a study of shared clonotypes between healthy human individuals. Study information: Aged 18 to 49, the donors were two women and a few men.

Study results and caveats: Between a few donors, naive CD4 clonotypes were shared at a level of approximately 5%.

The naive CD8 subset, CD45RO-negative cells positively selected for CCR7, excluded terminally differentiated effector memory CD45RA+ cells. An approximately 210 ng quantity of DNA, tens of thousands of T cell genomes, went into the sorted-subset replicate PCRs. Clones were read by immunoSEQ multiplex PCR, and TCRdb kept only the in-frame ones, dropping some. Of approximately 1.9 million clones listed, 90% to 95% are singletons. Sequenced sample: naive CD8+ T cells from PBMCs. The TCR was taken from a man aged 18 to 30 in good health. Some clones in this sample may be carry-over from other donors' samples. This chain joins TRBV27 and TRBJ2-7; TRBD1 aligns across 10 bases. The CDR3 spells CASTTGQGVSYEQYF. The CDR3 nucleotides read TGTGCCAGCACCACCGGACAGGGGGTATCCTACGAGCAGTACTTC.